The 4 T cell receptor beta chains below all came from one sample that was sequenced in a study of TIL therapy for anti-PD-1-resistant metastatic lung cancer. Specified time point: pre-treatment sample, taken before nivolumab and TIL therapy. Sequencing used immunoSEQ v3. Only in-frame clones appear in the TCRdb table, and some are missing; sequencing was by immunoSEQ multiplex PCR. The table includes about 57,000 clones, roughly 85% detected once. Here the sequenced sample was blood, taken at baseline. These receptors were taken from a woman aged 30-85 years with non-small cell lung cancer.

The CDR3: CASTQGAVVGQETQYF. CDR3 in DNA: TGTGCCAGCACCCAAGGGGCAGTGGTCGGGCAAGAGACCCAGTACTTC. The genes are TRBV7-6 and TRBJ2-5; a possible D gene is TRBD1 (5 bases). The CDR3 runs to 16 residues. CDR1 is SGHVS, CDR2 FNYEAQ, per germline. The V and J ends lost 7 bases and 2 bases respectively, with 20 bases between them.

The V call is TRBV28, the J call TRBJ1-3; D not resolved. Trimming stripped 5 bases from V and 1 base from J, with 21 bases between. Per germline, CDR1 MDHEN and CDR2 SYDVKM. The CDR3 runs 18 residues. The CDR3 loop reads CASSPSLVAIRSGNTIYF. The CDR3 DNA is TGTGCCAGCAGTCCTAGCTTAGTAGCAATTCGGTCTGGAAACACCATATATTTT.

The rearrangement joins TRBV5-1 to TRBJ1-1; 7 bases align to TRBD1. V dropped 3 bases and J dropped 5; count of bases not matched to a gene: 16. The CDR3 totals 17 residues. Germline V lookup: CDR1 SGHRS, CDR2 YFSETQ. The CDR3 DNA reads as TGCGCCAGCAGCTCGGCCCACCTAACAGGGGTTGGGACTGAAGCTTTCTTT. Translation gives CASSSAHLTGVGTEAFF. Drawing the rest from reference TRBV5-1 and TRBJ1-1, the complete variable domain is KAGVTQTPRYLIKTRGQQVTLSCSPISGHRSVSWYQQTPGQGLQFLFEYFSETQRNKGNFPGRFSGRQFSNSRSEMNVSTLELGDSALYLCASSSAHLTGVGTEAFFGQGTRLTVV.

The chain couples TRBV27 to TRBJ1-4; unclear D gene. From germline, CDR1 is MNHEY and CDR2 SMNVEV (reference sequence). The CDR3 sequence is 14 residues long. The germline V and J ends were trimmed by 3 bases and 7 bases, with 12 bases remaining between them. The DNA of the CDR3 is TGTGCCAGCAGTTTTTGGGCAGGCAGTGAAAAACTGTTTTTT. This sequence encodes CASSFWAGSEKLFF.